Listed below are T cell receptor beta chains from one sample, sequenced in a study of cytomegalovirus exposure and HLA in healthy donors. This table comes from immunoSEQ multiplex PCR, and its TCRdb copy is limited to in-frame clones, with some not included. The sample lists under 200,000 clones, 68% seen once, with 1.3% to 1.5% in the top ten. Sequenced sample: PBMCs. The source of these receptors is a man aged 45-60 years in good health and CMV-seronegative. CDR3s include the opening cysteine and the closing phenylalanine or tryptophan. The D gene is left open where the match is weak. Some rows mark clone size as missing; the rest say once, few, many or name a class of expanded clone.

v_gene	abundance	j_gene	d_gene	CDR3nt	CDR3aa
TRBV9	-	TRBJ2-3	TRBD2	TGTGCCAGCAGCGCAGGACTAGCGGGGGGTTTGGCAGATACGCAGTATTTT	CASSAGLAGGLADTQYF
TRBV5-6	few	TRBJ1-1	TRBD1	TGTGCCAGCAGCTTTACTGACAGGGGTAACACTGAAGCTTTCTTT	CASSFTDRGNTEAFF
TRBV11-2	once	TRBJ2-7	-	TGTGCCAGCAGCTTACAGGGCCCCTACGAGCAGTACTTC	CASSLQGPYEQYF
TRBV7-9	-	TRBJ1-1	-	TGTGCCAGCAGCTCGCCCCCAGAGAACACTGAAGCTTTCTTT	CASSSPPENTEAFF
TRBV7-2	-	TRBJ1-1	TRBD1	TGTGCCAGCAGCTTAGGACCACCCGGGACAGGGGCAACTGAAGCTTTCTTT	CASSLGPPGTGATEAFF
TRBV7-8	-	TRBJ2-5	TRBD2	TGTGCCACGCAGACGGAGCGGGGGGTCCAAGAGACCCAGTACTTC	CATQTERGVQETQYF
TRBV6-5	few	TRBJ2-7	-	TGTGCCAGCAGTTACTCCGGGGGTCAGGCCTACGAGCAGTACTTC	CASSYSGGQAYEQYF
TRBV7-2	-	TRBJ2-1	TRBD2	TGTGCCAGCAGCTTACTCCCGGGGGGGGCCTACAATGAGCAGTTCTTC	CASSLLPGGAYNEQFF
TRBV4-2	few	TRBJ1-2	TRBD1	TGTGCCAGCAGCCAAGGACCCCAAGGGGGCGCAGGCCATGGCTACACCTTC	CASSQGPQGGAGHGYTF
TRBV19	-	TRBJ2-1	TRBD1	TGTGCCAGTAGTGCACAGGGGGGCTTAGATGAGCAGTTCTTC	CASSAQGGLDEQFF
TRBV5-5	-	TRBJ2-7	TRBD2	TGTGCCAGCAGCATCTACGGGACTAACGAGCAGTACTTC	CASSIYGTNEQYF
TRBV15	-	TRBJ1-6	-	TGTGCCACCAGCAGAGCCCGACAGGATAATTCACCCCTCCACTTT	CATSRARQDNSPLHF
TRBV2	-	TRBJ2-7	-	TGTGCCAGCAGTGAAGTCTACAGACCCTACGAGCAGTACTTC	CASSEVYRPYEQYF
TRBV2	-	TRBJ2-3	TRBD2	TGTGCCAGCAGTGGTCAGCGGGGCCGGGTAGATACGCAGTATTTT	CASSGQRGRVDTQYF
TRBV28	-	TRBJ1-5	TRBD1	TGTGCCAGTGGGACAGGGGGGTCGTATACCAATCAGCCCCAGCATTTT	CASGTGGSYTNQPQHF
TRBV10-1	-	TRBJ2-1	-	TGCGCCAGCAGTGACCAGACTTACAATGAGCAGTTCTTC	CASSDQTYNEQFF
TRBV7-6	-	TRBJ2-1	-	TGTGCCAGCAGCCAAGACTTCTCACTCTACAATGAGCAGTTCTTC	CASSQDFSLYNEQFF
TRBV7-9	few	TRBJ1-1	-	TGTGCCAGCAGCCCCGGAGGCGGGGCTGAAGCTTTCTTT	CASSPGGGAEAFF
TRBV9	-	TRBJ2-5	-	TGTGCCAGCAGCGTAGAGAGGGTTCGTCTTTTGAACCAAGAGACCCAGTACTTC	CASSVERVRLLNQETQYF
TRBV18	-	TRBJ1-4	TRBD1	TGTGCCAGCTCACCTAATCAGGGGGGAAATGAAAAACTGTTTTTT	CASSPNQGGNEKLFF
TRBV25-1	once	TRBJ1-5	TRBD1	TGTGCCAGCAGTGACTCAGGGGGACGGCTCAATCAGCCCCAGCATTTT	CASSDSGGRLNQPQHF
TRBV28	-	TRBJ1-1	TRBD1	TGTGCCAGCGTAGTCAAAACAGGGGTGGCGAACACTGAAGCTTTCTTT	CASVVKTGVANTEAFF
TRBV6-5	once	TRBJ2-3	-	TGTGCCAGCAGTTACTCGGGACGGGGAGGAGATACGCAGTATTTT	CASSYSGRGGDTQYF
TRBV28	-	TRBJ2-1	TRBD2	TGTGCCAGCTTGAGCGGGGGGGGCTACAATGAGCAGTTCTTC	CASLSGGGYNEQFF
TRBV29-1	-	TRBJ2-5	TRBD2	TGCAGCGCGCAGCCAGCGGGACTCACGGTCGGGGAGACCCAGTACTTC	CSAQPAGLTVGETQYF
TRBV15	few	TRBJ1-5	TRBD1	TGTGCCACCAGGGGACAGTCTAATCAGCCCCAGCATTTT	CATRGQSNQPQHF
TRBV6-1	-	TRBJ2-7	-	TGTGCCAGCAGTGAAAGTAGTGCCTACGAGCAGTACTTC	CASSESSAYEQYF
TRBV2	-	TRBJ1-2	TRBD1	TGTGCCAGCACCTCGGGACAGGATAACTATGGCTACACCTTC	CASTSGQDNYGYTF
TRBV2	few	TRBJ1-1	TRBD1	TGTGCCAGCAGAGTTGGACAGGGGTTGAACACTGAAGCTTTCTTT	CASRVGQGLNTEAFF
TRBV2	-	TRBJ1-2	-	TGTGCCAGCAGGACGCGGGAGGGGCTGGGTGGCTACACCTTC	CASRTREGLGGYTF
TRBV7-6	-	TRBJ2-7	-	TGTGCCAGCAGCTTATCCGGGACATTCTCCTACGAGCAGTACTTC	CASSLSGTFSYEQYF
TRBV27	-	TRBJ1-3	-	TGTGCCAGCAGCCTCGGGGGGGCGGTCGGAAACACCATATATTTT	CASSLGGAVGNTIYF
TRBV11-2	few	TRBJ2-1	TRBD1	TGTGCCACCAAGGGATGGACAGGGATTAATGAGCAGTTCTTC	CATKGWTGINEQFF
TRBV2	-	TRBJ2-2	-	TGTGCCAGCAGTGAAACCCTCAGGGGGAGGAAACGGGCCGGGGAGCTGTTTTTT	CASSETLRGRKRAGELFF
TRBV4-2	-	TRBJ2-5	TRBD2	TGTGCCAGCAGCCGAGGACTAGCGGAGAGCCAAGAGACCCAGTACTTC	CASSRGLAESQETQYF
TRBV29-1	few	TRBJ2-1	TRBD2	TGCAGCGTTGAGCGGGGGGGCCGCAATGAGCAGTTCTTC	CSVERGGRNEQFF
TRBV6-4	-	TRBJ2-3	-	TGTGCCAGCAGTGACCGGCTGGGGCATACGCAGTATTTT	CASSDRLGHTQYF
TRBV14	-	TRBJ2-3	-	TGTGCCAGCAGCTCCGACTGGACAGATACGCAGTATTTT	CASSSDWTDTQYF
TRBV5-1	few	TRBJ2-3	-	TGCGCCAGCAGCTTGATGCCTAGCGGCACAGATACGCAGTATTTT	CASSLMPSGTDTQYF
TRBV4-1	-	TRBJ2-7	TRBD1	TGCGCCAGCAGGGGGACAGCTCACGAGCAGTACTTC	CASRGTAHEQYF
TRBV7-2	-	TRBJ2-5	-	TGTGCCAGCAGCGCAGGGTTACTAGAGACCCAGTACTTC	CASSAGLLETQYF
TRBV5-1	-	TRBJ2-7	TRBD1	TGCGCCAGCAGCCCCTCGGGACAGGGGTTCGATCAGTACTTC	CASSPSGQGFDQYF
TRBV6-1	-	TRBJ1-2	TRBD1	TGTGCCAGCAGTGTGGAGACAGGGGGTTATGGCTACACCTTC	CASSVETGGYGYTF
TRBV18	once	TRBJ2-1	-	TGTGCCAGCTCACCGTCCACGAGCTCCTACAATGAGCAGTTCTTC	CASSPSTSSYNEQFF
TRBV4-2	-	TRBJ2-7	-	TGTGCCAGCAGCCAAGCTGTGACAAAAAACGAGCAGTACTTC	CASSQAVTKNEQYF
TRBV7-9	-	TRBJ1-4	-	TGTGCCAGCAGCTTAGTTACAGGTTCTAATGAAAAACTGTTTTTT	CASSLVTGSNEKLFF
TRBV18	-	TRBJ1-1	TRBD1	TGTGCCAGCTCACTCGGGACAGGTTCGAACACTGAAGCTTTCTTT	CASSLGTGSNTEAFF
TRBV28	-	TRBJ2-7	TRBD1	TGTGCCAGCAGTTCCTACCGCAATAGACAGGGACATTCCTACGAGCAGTACTTC	CASSSYRNRQGHSYEQYF
TRBV4-1	-	TRBJ1-1	-	TGCGCCAGCAGCCAAGATGAGGGAGGAAACACTGAAGCTTTCTTT	CASSQDEGGNTEAFF
TRBV7-2	-	TRBJ2-3	-	TGTGCCAGCAGCCGTCCTTCTAGCACAGATACGCAGTATTTT	CASSRPSSTDTQYF
TRBV19	-	TRBJ1-1	TRBD1	TGTGCCAGTAGTATTACAGGGGGCGTAACTGAAGCTTTCTTT	CASSITGGVTEAFF
TRBV9	few	TRBJ1-6	TRBD1	TGTGCCAGCAGCGTAGGGGGACAGGGTGATTCACCCCTCCACTTT	CASSVGGQGDSPLHF
TRBV7-9	few	TRBJ2-7	TRBD1	TGTGCCAGCAGCTTTGTTCAGGGGGCGAGGATTCGGTACGAGCAGTACTTC	CASSFVQGARIRYEQYF
TRBV4-1	few	TRBJ1-2	TRBD1	TGCGCCAGCAGCCCCGGACAGGGGTACGGCTATGGCTACACCTTC	CASSPGQGYGYGYTF
TRBV7-2	-	TRBJ2-3	-	TGTGCCAGCAGCTCCGTGAGGGCAGAAAGAGGGGATACGCAGTATTTT	CASSSVRAERGDTQYF
TRBV27	-	TRBJ2-5	TRBD1	TGTGCCAGCACCCAAAGACAGGGGCGCTGGGAGACCCAGTACTTC	CASTQRQGRWETQYF
TRBV10-3	-	TRBJ2-5	TRBD2	TGTGCCATCAGTGAGCCTACTAGCGGGGGCCTTCAAGCGGCCCAGTACTTC	CAISEPTSGGLQAAQYF
TRBV19	-	TRBJ2-1	-	TGTGCCAGTAGCCGGGACACGGACAGTGAGCAGTTCTTC	CASSRDTDSEQFF